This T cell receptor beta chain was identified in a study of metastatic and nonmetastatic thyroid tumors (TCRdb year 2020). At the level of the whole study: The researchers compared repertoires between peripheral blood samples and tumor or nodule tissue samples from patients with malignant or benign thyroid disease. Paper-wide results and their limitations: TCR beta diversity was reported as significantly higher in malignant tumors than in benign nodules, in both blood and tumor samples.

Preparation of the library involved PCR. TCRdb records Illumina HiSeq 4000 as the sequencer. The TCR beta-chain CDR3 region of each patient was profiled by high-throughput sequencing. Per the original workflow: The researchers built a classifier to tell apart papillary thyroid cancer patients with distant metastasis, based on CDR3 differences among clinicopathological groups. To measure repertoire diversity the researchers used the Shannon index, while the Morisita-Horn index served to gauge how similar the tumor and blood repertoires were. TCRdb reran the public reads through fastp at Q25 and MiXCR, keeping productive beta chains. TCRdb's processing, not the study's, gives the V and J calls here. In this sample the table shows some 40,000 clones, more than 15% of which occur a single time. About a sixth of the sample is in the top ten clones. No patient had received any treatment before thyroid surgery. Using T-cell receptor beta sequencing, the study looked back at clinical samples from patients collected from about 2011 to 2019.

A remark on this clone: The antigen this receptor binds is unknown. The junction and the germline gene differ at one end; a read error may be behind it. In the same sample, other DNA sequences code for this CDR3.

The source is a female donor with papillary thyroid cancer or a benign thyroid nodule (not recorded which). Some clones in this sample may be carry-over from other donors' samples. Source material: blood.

The bases are TGTGCCACCAGTGACCGGCTTCCTAGCGGTAGGGACAATGAGCAGTTTTTC. Its protein product is CATSDRLPSGRDNEQFF. The rearrangement combines TRBV24-1 with TRBJ2-1, and TRBD2 may be the D gene, going by 7 matching bases. From the germline V gene, CDR1 is KGHDR and CDR2 is SFDVKD. There are 17 amino acids in the CDR3, from cysteine to phenylalanine inclusive. CDR3 DNA only is kept here, 51 bases in frame from base 1.